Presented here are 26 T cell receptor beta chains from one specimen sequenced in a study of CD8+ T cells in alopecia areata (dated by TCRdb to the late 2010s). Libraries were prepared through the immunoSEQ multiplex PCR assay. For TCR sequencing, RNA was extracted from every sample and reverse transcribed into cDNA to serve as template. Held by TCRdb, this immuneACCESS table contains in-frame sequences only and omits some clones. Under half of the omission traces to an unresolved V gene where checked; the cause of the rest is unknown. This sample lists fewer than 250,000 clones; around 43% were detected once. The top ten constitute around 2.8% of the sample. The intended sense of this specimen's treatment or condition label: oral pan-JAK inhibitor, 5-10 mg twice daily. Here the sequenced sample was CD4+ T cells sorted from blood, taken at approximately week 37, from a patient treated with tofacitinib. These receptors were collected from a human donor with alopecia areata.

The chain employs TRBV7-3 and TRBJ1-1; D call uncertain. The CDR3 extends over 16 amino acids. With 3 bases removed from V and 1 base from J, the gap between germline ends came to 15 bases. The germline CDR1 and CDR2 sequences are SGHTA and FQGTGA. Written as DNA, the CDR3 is TGTGCCAGCAGCTTCCCGGGCCGCGGTGGGAACACTGAAGCTTTCTTT. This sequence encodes CASSFPGRGGNTEAFF.

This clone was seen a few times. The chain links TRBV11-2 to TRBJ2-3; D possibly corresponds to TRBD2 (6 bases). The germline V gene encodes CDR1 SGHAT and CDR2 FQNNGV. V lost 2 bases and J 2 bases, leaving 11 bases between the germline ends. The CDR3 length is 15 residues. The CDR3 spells CASSLRAGNTDTQYF. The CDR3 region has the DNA TGTGCCAGCAGCTTAAGGGCGGGGAACACAGATACGCAGTATTTT.

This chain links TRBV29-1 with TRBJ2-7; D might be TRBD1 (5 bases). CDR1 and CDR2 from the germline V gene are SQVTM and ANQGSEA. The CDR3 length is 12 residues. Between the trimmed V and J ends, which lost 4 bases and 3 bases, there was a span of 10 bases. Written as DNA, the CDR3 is TGCAGCGTTGGGACAACCAGCTACGAGCAGTACTTC. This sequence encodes CSVGTTSYEQYF.

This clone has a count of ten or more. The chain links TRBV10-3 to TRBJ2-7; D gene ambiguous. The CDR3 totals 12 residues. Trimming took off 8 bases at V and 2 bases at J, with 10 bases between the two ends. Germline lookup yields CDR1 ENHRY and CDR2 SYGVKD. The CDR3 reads CAIQQNTYEQYF. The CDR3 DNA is TGTGCCATCCAACAGAATACCTACGAGCAGTACTTC.

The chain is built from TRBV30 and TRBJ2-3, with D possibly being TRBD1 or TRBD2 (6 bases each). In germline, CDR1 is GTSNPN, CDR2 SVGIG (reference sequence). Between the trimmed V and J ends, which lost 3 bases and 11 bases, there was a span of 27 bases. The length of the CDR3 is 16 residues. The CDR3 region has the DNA TGTGCCTGGAGGCTCGGGGGCGCCTCGTGGGAGGCTGTGCAGTATTTT. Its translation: CAWRLGGASWEAVQYF. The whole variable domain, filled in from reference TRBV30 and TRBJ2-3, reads SQTIHQWPATLVQPVGSPLSLECTVEGTSNPNLYWYRQAAGRGLQLLFYSVGIGQISSEVPQNLSASRPQDRQFILSSKKLLLSDSGFYLCAWRLGGASWEAVQYFGPGTRLTVL.

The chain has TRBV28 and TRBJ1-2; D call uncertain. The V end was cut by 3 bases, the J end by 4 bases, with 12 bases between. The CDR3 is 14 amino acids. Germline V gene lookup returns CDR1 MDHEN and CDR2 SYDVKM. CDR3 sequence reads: CASSLATLGYGYTF. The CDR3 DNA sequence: TGTGCCAGCAGTTTGGCGACGCTGGGCTATGGCTACACCTTC.

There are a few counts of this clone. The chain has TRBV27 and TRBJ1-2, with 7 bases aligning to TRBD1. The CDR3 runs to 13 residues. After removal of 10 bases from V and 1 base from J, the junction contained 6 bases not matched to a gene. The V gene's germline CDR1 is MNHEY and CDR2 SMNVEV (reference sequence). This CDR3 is CAIRDSDNYGYTF. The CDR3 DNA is TGTGCCATCCGGGACAGTGATAACTATGGCTACACCTTC.

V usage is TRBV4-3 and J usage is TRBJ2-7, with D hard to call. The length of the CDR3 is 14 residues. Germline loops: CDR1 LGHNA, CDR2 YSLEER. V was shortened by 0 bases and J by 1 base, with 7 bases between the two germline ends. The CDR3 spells CASSQDWRSYEQYF. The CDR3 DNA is TGCGCCAGCAGCCAAGATTGGCGTTCCTACGAGCAGTACTTC.

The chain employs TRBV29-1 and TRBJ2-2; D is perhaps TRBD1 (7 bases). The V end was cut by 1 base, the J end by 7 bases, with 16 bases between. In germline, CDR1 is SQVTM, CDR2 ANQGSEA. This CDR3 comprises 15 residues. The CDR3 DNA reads TGCAGCGTTGAAGTGGCCAGGGGGGCGATCGGGGAGCTGTTTTTT. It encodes CSVEVARGAIGELFF.

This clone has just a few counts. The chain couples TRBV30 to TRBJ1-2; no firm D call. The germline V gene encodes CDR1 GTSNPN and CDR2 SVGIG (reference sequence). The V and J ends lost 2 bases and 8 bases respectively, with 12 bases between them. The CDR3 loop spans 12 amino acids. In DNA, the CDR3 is TGTGCCTGGAGTTTCACAGCCGGGGGCTACACCTTC. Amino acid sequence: CAWSFTAGGYTF.

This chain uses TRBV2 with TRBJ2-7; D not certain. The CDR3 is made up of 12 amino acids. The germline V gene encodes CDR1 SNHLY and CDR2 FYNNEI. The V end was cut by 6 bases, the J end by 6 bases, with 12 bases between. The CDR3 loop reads CASRSSDLEQYF. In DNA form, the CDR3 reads TGTGCCAGCAGATCCTCTGATCTCGAGCAGTACTTC. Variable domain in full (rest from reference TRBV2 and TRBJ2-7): EPEVTQTPSHQVTQMGQEVILRCVPISNHLYFYWYRQILGQKVEFLVSFYNNEISEKSEIFDDQFSVERPDGSNFTLKIRSTKLEDSAMYFCASRSSDLEQYFGPGTRLTVT.

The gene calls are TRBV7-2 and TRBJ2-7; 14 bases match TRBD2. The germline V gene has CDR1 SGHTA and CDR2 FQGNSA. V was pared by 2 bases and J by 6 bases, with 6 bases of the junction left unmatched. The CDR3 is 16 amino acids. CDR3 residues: CASSLQGLAGEFEQYF. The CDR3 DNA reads TGTGCCAGCAGCTTACAGGGACTAGCGGGAGAGTTCGAGCAGTACTTC.

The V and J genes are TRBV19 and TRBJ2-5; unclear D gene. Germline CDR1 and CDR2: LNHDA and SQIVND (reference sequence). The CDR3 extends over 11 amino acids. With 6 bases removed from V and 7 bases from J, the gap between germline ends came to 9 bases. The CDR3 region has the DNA TGTGCCAGTAGCATACTGGGGACCCAGTACTTC. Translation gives CASSILGTQYF.

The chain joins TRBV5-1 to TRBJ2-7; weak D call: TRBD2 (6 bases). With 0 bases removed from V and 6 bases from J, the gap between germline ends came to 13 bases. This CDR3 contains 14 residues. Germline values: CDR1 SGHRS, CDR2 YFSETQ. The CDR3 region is CASSLEGRQSEQYF. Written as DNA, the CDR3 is TGCGCCAGCAGCTTGGAAGGGAGGCAGTCCGAGCAGTACTTC. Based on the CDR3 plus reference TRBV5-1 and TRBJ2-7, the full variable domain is KAGVTQTPRYLIKTRGQQVTLSCSPISGHRSVSWYQQTPGQGLQFLFEYFSETQRNKGNFPGRFSGRQFSNSRSEMNVSTLELGDSALYLCASSLEGRQSEQYFGPGTRLTVT.

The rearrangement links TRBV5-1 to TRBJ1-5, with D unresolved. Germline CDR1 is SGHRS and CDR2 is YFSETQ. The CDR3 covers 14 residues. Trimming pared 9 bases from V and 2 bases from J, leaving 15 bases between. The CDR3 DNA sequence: TGCGCCAACCCGCGGAGGGTTCGCAATCAGCCCCAGCATTTT. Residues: CANPRRVRNQPQHF.

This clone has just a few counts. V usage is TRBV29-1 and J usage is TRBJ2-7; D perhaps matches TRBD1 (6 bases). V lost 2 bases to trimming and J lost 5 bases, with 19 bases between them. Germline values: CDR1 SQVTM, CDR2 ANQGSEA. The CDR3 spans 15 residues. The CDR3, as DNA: TGCAGCGTTGAACTTGGGGGCGCGAGGATCAACGAGCAGTACTTC. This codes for CSVELGGARINEQYF.

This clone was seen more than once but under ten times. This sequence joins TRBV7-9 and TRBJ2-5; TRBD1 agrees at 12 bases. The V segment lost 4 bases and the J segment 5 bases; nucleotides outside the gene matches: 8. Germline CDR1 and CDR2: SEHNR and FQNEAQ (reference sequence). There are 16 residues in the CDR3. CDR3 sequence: CASSSGTGGFGETQYF. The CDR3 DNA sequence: TGTGCCAGCAGCTCCGGGACAGGGGGCTTTGGGGAGACCCAGTACTTC.

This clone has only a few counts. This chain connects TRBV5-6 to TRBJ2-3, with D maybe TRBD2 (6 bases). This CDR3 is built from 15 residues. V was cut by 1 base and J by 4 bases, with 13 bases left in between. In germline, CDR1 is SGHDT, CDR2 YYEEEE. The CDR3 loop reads CASSLIPPSADTQYF. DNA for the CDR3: TGTGCCAGCAGCTTGATCCCCCCTAGCGCAGATACGCAGTATTTT.

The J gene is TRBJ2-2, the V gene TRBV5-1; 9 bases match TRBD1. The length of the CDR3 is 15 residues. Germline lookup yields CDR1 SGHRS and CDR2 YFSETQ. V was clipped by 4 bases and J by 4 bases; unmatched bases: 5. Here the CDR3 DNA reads TGCGCCAGCAGCCCAAGGACAGGGGTCACCGGGGAGCTGTTTTTT. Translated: CASSPRTGVTGELFF.

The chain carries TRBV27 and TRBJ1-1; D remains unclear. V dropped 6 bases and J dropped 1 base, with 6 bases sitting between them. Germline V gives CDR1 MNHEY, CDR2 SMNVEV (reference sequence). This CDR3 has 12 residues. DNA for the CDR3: TGTGCCAGCAGGACATGGAACACTGAAGCTTTCTTT. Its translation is CASRTWNTEAFF.

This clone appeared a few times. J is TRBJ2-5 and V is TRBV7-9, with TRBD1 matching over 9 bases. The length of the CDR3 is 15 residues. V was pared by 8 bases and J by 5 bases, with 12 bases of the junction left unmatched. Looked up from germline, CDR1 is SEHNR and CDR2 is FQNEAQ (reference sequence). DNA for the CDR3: TGTGCCAGCGCCGTGGGACAGGGATTGCTGGAGACCCAGTACTTC. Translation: CASAVGQGLLETQYF.

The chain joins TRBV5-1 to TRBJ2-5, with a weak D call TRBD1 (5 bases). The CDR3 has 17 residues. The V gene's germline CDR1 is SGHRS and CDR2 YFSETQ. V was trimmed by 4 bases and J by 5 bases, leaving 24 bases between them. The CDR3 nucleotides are TGCGCCAGCAGCCTGGGATTAGGGGCTCGTCGCTCCGAGACCCAGTACTTC. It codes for CASSLGLGARRSETQYF.

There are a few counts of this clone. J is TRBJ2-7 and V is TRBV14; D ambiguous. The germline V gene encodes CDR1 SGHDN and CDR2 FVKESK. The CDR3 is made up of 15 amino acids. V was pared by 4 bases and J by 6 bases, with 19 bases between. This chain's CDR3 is CASSLLVPRPSEQYF. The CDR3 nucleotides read TGTGCCAGCAGCCTCCTAGTCCCCAGGCCCTCCGAGCAGTACTTC.

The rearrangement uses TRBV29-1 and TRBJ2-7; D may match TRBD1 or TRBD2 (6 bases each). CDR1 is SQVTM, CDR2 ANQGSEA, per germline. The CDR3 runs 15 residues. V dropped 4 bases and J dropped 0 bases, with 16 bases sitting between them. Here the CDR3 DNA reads TGCAGCGTTGGGCCTCCGGGGGCGAGCTCCTACGAGCAGTACTTC. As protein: CSVGPPGASSYEQYF.

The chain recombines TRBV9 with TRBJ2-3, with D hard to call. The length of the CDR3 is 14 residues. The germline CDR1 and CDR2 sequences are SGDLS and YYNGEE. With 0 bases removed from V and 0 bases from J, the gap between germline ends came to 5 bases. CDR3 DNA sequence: TGTGCCAGCAGCGTAGAGCCTAGCACAGATACGCAGTATTTT. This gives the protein CASSVEPSTDTQYF. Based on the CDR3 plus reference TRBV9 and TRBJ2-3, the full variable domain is DSGVTQTPKHLITATGQRVTLRCSPRSGDLSVYWYQQSLDQGLQFLIQYYNGEERAKGNILERFSAQQFPDLHSELNLSSLELGDSALYFCASSVEPSTDTQYFGPGTRLTVL.

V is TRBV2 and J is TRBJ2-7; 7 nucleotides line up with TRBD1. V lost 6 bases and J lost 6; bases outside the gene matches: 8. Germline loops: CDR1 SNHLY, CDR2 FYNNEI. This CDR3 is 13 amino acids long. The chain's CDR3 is CASRFDRALEQYF. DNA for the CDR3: TGTGCCAGCAGGTTCGACAGGGCCCTCGAGCAGTACTTC. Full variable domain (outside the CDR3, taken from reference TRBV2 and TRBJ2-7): EPEVTQTPSHQVTQMGQEVILRCVPISNHLYFYWYRQILGQKVEFLVSFYNNEISEKSEIFDDQFSVERPDGSNFTLKIRSTKLEDSAMYFCASRFDRALEQYFGPGTRLTVT.